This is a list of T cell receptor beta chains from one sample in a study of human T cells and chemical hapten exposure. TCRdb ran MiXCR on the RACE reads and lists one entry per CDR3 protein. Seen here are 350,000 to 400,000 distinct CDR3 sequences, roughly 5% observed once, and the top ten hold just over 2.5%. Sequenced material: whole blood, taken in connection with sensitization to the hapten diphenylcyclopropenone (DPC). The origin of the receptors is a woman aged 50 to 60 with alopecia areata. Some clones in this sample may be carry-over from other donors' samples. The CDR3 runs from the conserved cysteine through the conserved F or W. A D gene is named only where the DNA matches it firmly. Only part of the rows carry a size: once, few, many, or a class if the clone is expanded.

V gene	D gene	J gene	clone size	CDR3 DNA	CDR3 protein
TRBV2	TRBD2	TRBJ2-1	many	TGTGCCAGCAGTGAAATATTAGGACTAGCGGGGAACAATGAGCAGTTCTTC	CASSEILGLAGNNEQFF
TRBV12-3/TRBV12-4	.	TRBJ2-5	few	TGTGCCAGCAGTTTGTTTGACTACCAAGAGACCCAGTACTTC	CASSLFDYQETQYF
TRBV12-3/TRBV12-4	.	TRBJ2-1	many	TGTGCCAGCAGTATCGGGACACATGAGCAGTTCTTC	CASSIGTHEQFF
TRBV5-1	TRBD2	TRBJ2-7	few	TGCGCCAGCAGCTTGGCAGCGGGAGGGCCCCTCTACGAGCAGTACTTC	CASSLAAGGPLYEQYF
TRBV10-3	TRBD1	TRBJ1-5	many	TGTGCCATCAGTGAGGGGACAGGGGAACAGCCCCAGCATTTT	CAISEGTGEQPQHF
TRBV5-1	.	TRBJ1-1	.	TGCGCCAGCAGCATCCCGGCGGAGGGCACTGAAGCTTTCTTT	CASSIPAEGTEAFF
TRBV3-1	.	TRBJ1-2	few	TGTGCCAGCAGCCTCCTACAGGGAACCTATGGCTACACCTTC	CASSLLQGTYGYTF
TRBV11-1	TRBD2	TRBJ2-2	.	TGTGCCAGCAGCTTCGGGACTAATACCGGGGAGCTGTTTTTT	CASSFGTNTGELFF
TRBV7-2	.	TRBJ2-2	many	TGTGCCAGCAGCTTAGGGAACAGGGACACCGGGGAGCTGTTTTTT	CASSLGNRDTGELFF
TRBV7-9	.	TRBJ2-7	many	TGTGCCAGCAGCAGCCTGAGTGTGGAGCAGTACTTC	CASSSLSVEQYF
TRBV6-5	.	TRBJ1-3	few	TGTGCCAGCAGTTCCACCCCCGTAGAGGACACTGGAAACACCATATATTTT	CASSSTPVEDTGNTIYF
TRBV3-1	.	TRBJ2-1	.	TGTGCCAGCAGCCAATTCTGGGACCCCAAACGGATTCACAATGAGCAGTTCTTC	CASSQFWDPKRIHNEQFF
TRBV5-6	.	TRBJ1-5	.	TGTGCCAGCAGCTTGTCAGGGACCCAGCCCCAGCATTTT	CASSLSGTQPQHF
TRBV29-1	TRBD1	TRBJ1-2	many	TGCAGCGTTGTAGGGGGCGATGGCTACACCTTC	CSVVGGDGYTF
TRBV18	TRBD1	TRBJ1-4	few	TGTGCCAGCTCACCGACAGGGGCCCGGGAAAAACTGTTTTTT	CASSPTGAREKLFF
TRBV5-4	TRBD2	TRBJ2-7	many	TGTGCCAGCAGCTCTCCTACTAGCGGGGCGACCTACGAGCAGTACTTC	CASSSPTSGATYEQYF
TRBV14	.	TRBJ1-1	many	TGTGCCAGCAGCCCCATCGAGAGGTCTGAAGCTTTCTTT	CASSPIERSEAFF
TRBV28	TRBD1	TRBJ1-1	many	TGTGCCAGCAGTTTACCCCGACAGGGAGCTTTCTTT	CASSLPRQGAFF
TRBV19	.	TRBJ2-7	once	TGTGCCAGTAGTCCCGCGGGGCAGGGGGCCTACGAGCAGTACTTC	CASSPAGQGAYEQYF
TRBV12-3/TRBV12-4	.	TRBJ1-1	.	TGTGCCAGCAGCCCCCGACGGGGGAGGACTGAAGCTTTCTTT	CASSPRRGRTEAFF
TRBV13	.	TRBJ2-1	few	TGTGCCAGCAGCTTAGGGAGGTCGCCGGGTGAGCAGTTCTTC	CASSLGRSPGEQFF
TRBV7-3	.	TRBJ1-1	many	TGTGCCAGCAGCTTCTATGTGAACACTGAAGCTTTCTTT	CASSFYVNTEAFF
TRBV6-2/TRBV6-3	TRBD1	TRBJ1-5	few	TGTGCCAGCAGTTACGAAACAGGGGCCTCGTTCAATCAGCCCCAGCATTTT	CASSYETGASFNQPQHF